Listed below are T cell receptor beta chains from one sample, sequenced in a study of human T cells and chemical hapten exposure. From the RACE reads, TCRdb called clonotypes with MiXCR, one entry per CDR3 protein. This sample has some 170,000 distinct CDR3 sequences, with about a quarter found just once. The sample here was whole blood, taken in connection with sensitization to the hapten diphenylcyclopropenone (DPC). The receptor source for this set is a young woman with alopecia areata. Some clones in this sample may be carry-over from other donors' samples. Both conserved end residues are part of each CDR3. A D gene is named only where the DNA matches it firmly. Size tells how often a clone was seen (once, few, many) or the class of an expanded clone, and some rows leave it out.

CDR3aa,CDR3nt,v_gene,j_gene,abundance,d_gene
CASSQEGLGEQYF,TGTGCCAGCAGCCAGGAGGGCTTGGGCGAGCAGTACTTC,TRBV7-2,TRBJ2-7,.,.
CASSQPWGSGELFF,TGCGCCAGCAGCCAACCTTGGGGTTCGGGGGAGCTGTTTTTT,TRBV4-1,TRBJ2-2,few,.
CAAGETQYF,TGTGCGGCTGGGGAGACCCAGTACTTC,TRBV10-3,TRBJ2-5,.,.
CASSQGVRYDQPQHF,TGCGCCAGCAGCCAAGGGGTCAGGTACGATCAGCCCCAGCATTTT,TRBV4-1,TRBJ1-5,many,.
CSARDPGEQYF,TGCAGTGCTAGAGATCCGGGGGAGCAGTACTTC,TRBV20-1,TRBJ2-7,few,.
CASSPGGASQPQHF,TGCGCCAGCAGCCCGGGGGGGGCGAGTCAGCCCCAGCATTTT,TRBV5-1,TRBJ1-5,.,.
CASSEGGLITTGELFF,TGTGCCAGCAGCGAGGGAGGATTAATTACCACCGGGGAGCTGTTTTTT,TRBV9,TRBJ2-2,.,.
CASSRKGTGELFF,TGCGCCAGCAGCCGGAAGGGTACCGGGGAGCTGTTTTTT,TRBV4-3,TRBJ2-2,.,.
CASSLPQGYPQETQYF,TGTGCCAGCAGCCTACCACAGGGCTATCCCCAAGAGACCCAGTACTTC,TRBV3-2,TRBJ2-5,.,.
CSASPQETQYF,TGCAGCGCCTCCCCCCAAGAGACCCAGTACTTC,TRBV29-1,TRBJ2-5,few,.
CTSSQDTGRLEAFF,TGCACCAGCAGCCAAGATACAGGGCGATTGGAAGCTTTCTTT,TRBV1,TRBJ1-1,.,.
CATAGYNEQFF,TGTGCCACCGCAGGCTACAATGAGCAGTTCTTC,TRBV24-1,TRBJ2-1,few,.
CASSPDRISEQYF,TGTGCCAGCAGCCCCGACCGTATCAGCGAGCAGTACTTC,TRBV9,TRBJ2-7,few,.
CSVGQGRYTGELFF,TGCAGCGTTGGACAGGGAAGGTATACCGGGGAGCTGTTTTTT,TRBV29-1,TRBJ2-2,.,TRBD1
CAISESLSPGSYEQYF,TGTGCCATCAGTGAGTCTTTATCCCCGGGTTCCTACGAGCAGTACTTC,TRBV10-3,TRBJ2-7,few,.
CSASSGKAPGGEQYF,TGCAGTGCTAGTTCTGGGAAGGCCCCGGGCGGCGAGCAGTACTTC,TRBV20-1,TRBJ2-7,.,.
CASSLEGDHSYNEQFF,TGCGCCAGCAGCTTGGAGGGCGATCACTCCTACAATGAGCAGTTCTTC,TRBV5-1,TRBJ2-1,.,.
CSVEEGLAEGDEQFF,TGCAGCGTTGAAGAAGGGCTAGCGGAAGGGGATGAGCAGTTCTTC,TRBV29-1,TRBJ2-1,.,TRBD2
CASSQDWQGYGYTF,TGCGCCAGCAGCCAAGATTGGCAGGGATATGGCTACACCTTC,TRBV4-3,TRBJ1-2,few,.
CASSPSITDTQYF,TGTGCCAGCAGCCCCTCCATCACAGATACGCAGTATTTT,TRBV7-8,TRBJ2-3,.,.
CSVPGTSPYEQYF,TGCAGCGTCCCCGGGACTAGCCCCTACGAGCAGTACTTC,TRBV29-1,TRBJ2-7,.,TRBD2
CASSEGGIGAFF,TGTGCCAGCAGTGAAGGGGGGATAGGAGCTTTCTTT,TRBV2,TRBJ1-1,few,.
CASSQDPGGRYNEQFF,TGTGCCAGCAGCCAAGATCCTGGCGGGCGGTACAATGAGCAGTTCTTC,TRBV14,TRBJ2-1,many,.
CAITPGTGEAEQYF,TGTGCCATCACCCCCGGGACAGGGGAGGCCGAGCAGTACTTC,TRBV10-3,TRBJ2-7,.,TRBD1
CASSLTRISTDTQYF,TGCGCCAGCAGCCTAACTAGAATAAGCACAGATACGCAGTATTTT,TRBV4-3,TRBJ2-3,.,.
CASSGQDRTEAFF,TGTGCCAGCAGTGGACAGGATCGCACTGAAGCTTTCTTT,TRBV6-5,TRBJ1-1,.,TRBD1
CASSLPVSTSGNNEQFF,TGTGCCAGCAGCTTACCCGTATCGACTAGCGGCAACAATGAGCAGTTCTTC,TRBV7-2,TRBJ2-1,.,TRBD2
CASSTGEGYGYTF,TGCGCCAGCAGCACAGGGGAGGGCTATGGCTACACCTTC,TRBV4-1,TRBJ1-2,few,TRBD1
CASSLTSGGEDTQYF,TGTGCCAGCAGCCTTACTAGCGGGGGGGAAGATACGCAGTATTTT,TRBV4-2,TRBJ2-3,.,TRBD2
CSVGRGDQPQHF,TGCAGCGTTGGTCGAGGAGATCAGCCCCAGCATTTT,TRBV29-1,TRBJ1-5,few,.
CSASSFGGPHYGYTF,TGCAGTGCTAGCTCGTTCGGGGGCCCCCACTATGGCTACACCTTC,TRBV20-1,TRBJ1-2,.,.
CASSWGTNYGYTF,TGTGCCAGCAGCTGGGGGACAAACTATGGCTACACCTTC,TRBV5-5,TRBJ1-2,.,.
CASREQGMVNTEAFF,TGTGCCAGCAGGGAACAGGGAATGGTGAACACTGAAGCTTTCTTT,TRBV2,TRBJ1-1,.,.
CASSQDGLGGDTQYF,TGCGCCAGCAGCCAAGATGGGCTTGGGGGGGATACGCAGTATTTT,TRBV4-3,TRBJ2-3,.,.
CASSYPRDKAYEQYF,TGTGCCAGCAGTTACCCCAGGGACAAAGCCTACGAGCAGTACTTC,TRBV6-5,TRBJ2-7,.,.
CASSPHLGNEQFF,TGTGCCAGCAGCCCCCATTTGGGCAATGAGCAGTTCTTC,TRBV9,TRBJ2-1,.,.
CASSSPSVAGGVDTQYF,TGTGCCAGCAGTTCGCCCTCGGTCGCGGGAGGGGTAGATACGCAGTATTTT,TRBV6-2/TRBV6-3,TRBJ2-3,.,TRBD2
CASSFGGYEQYF,TGTGCCAGCAGTTTCGGGGGGTACGAGCAGTACTTC,TRBV12-3/TRBV12-4,TRBJ2-7,.,TRBD2
CAISAPGQGRTEAFF,TGTGCCATCAGTGCGCCGGGACAGGGAAGAACTGAAGCTTTCTTT,TRBV10-3,TRBJ1-1,.,TRBD1
CASSSVFGTATDTQYF,TGCGCCAGCAGCTCCGTTTTCGGGACAGCCACAGATACGCAGTATTTT,TRBV5-1,TRBJ2-3,.,TRBD1
CASSLTSGGLQFF,TGTGCCAGCAGCTTGACTAGCGGGGGGCTGCAGTTCTTC,TRBV12-3/TRBV12-4,TRBJ2-1,once,TRBD2